This T cell receptor beta chain was recovered during a study of metastatic and nonmetastatic thyroid tumors. Study context: Malignant thyroid and benign thyroid patients provided blood and tumor or nodule tissue whose repertoires were compared. Findings of the study overall: In blood and tumor, TCR beta diversity was reportedly significantly higher in malignant thyroid tumors than in benign nodules.

Concerning this clone: Its cognate antigen is unknown.

MiXCR reprocessed the PCR reads for TCRdb. The sample records some 52,000 clones, roughly 15% being singletons. The germline gives CDR1 GTSNPN, CDR2 SVGIG (reference sequence). V lost 1 base and J lost 5; bases outside the gene matches: 16. The CDR3 has 18 amino acids. All patients reached thyroid surgery having received no treatment beforehand. This TCR was sampled from a female donor with papillary thyroid cancer or a benign thyroid nodule (not recorded which). Some clones in this sample may be carry-over from other donors' samples. This chain joins TRBV30 and TRBJ2-3; 9 bases map to TRBD2. Sequenced sample: blood. CDR3 sequence (DNA): TGTGCCTGGAGTGGCCTGCGAGGATATAGCGGGAGTGTAGATACGCAGTATTTT. Translated: CAWSGLRGYSGSVDTQYF.